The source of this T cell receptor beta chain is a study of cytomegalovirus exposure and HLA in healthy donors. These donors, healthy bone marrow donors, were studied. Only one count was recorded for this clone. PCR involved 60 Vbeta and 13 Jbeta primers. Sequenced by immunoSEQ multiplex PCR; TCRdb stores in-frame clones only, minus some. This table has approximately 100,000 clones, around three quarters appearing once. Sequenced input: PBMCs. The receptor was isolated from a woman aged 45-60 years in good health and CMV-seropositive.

The CDR3 here is CASSLSGTTEAFF. DNA for the CDR3: TGTGCCAGCAGTTTATCGGGGACAACTGAAGCTTTCTTT. The rearrangement links TRBV27 to TRBJ1-1, with TRBD1 as a possible D gene (6 bases). The V end was cut by 0 bases, the J end by 5 bases, with 7 bases between. The length of the CDR3 is 13 residues. Germline loops: CDR1 MNHEY, CDR2 SMNVEV (reference sequence).